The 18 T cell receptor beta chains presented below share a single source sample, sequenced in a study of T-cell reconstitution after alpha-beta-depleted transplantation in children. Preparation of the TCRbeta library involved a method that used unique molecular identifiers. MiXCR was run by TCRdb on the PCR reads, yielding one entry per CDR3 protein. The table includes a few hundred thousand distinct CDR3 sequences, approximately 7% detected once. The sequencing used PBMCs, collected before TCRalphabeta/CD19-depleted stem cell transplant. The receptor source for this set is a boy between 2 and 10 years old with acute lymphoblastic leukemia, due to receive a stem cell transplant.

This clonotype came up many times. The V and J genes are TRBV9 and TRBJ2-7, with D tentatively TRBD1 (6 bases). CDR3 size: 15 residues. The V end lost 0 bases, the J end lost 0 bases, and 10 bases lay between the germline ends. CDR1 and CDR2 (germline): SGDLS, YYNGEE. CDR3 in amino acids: CASSVARDNSYEQYF. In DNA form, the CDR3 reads TGTGCCAGCAGCGTAGCTCGGGACAACTCCTACGAGCAGTACTTC.

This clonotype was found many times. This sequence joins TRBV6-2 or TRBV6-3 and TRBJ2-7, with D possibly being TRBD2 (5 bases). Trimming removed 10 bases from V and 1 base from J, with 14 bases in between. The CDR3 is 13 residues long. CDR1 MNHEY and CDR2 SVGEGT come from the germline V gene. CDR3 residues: CATRSGGSYEQYF. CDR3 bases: TGTGCCACTCGGAGCGGAGGTTCCTACGAGCAGTACTTC.

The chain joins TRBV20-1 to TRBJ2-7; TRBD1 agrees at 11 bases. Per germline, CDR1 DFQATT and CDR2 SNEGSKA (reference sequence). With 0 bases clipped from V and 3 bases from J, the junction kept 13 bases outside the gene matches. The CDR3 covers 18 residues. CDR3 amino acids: CSARDPGQGAQRSYEQYF. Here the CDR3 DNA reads TGCAGTGCTAGAGATCCCGGACAGGGGGCTCAACGAAGCTACGAGCAGTACTTC.

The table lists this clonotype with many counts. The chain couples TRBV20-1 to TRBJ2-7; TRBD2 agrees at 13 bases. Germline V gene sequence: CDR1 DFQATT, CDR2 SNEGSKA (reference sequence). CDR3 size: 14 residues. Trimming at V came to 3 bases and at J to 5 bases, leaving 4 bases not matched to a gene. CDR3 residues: CSASGTSGTHEQYF. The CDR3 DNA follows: TGCAGTGCTAGCGGGACTAGCGGGACTCACGAGCAGTACTTC.

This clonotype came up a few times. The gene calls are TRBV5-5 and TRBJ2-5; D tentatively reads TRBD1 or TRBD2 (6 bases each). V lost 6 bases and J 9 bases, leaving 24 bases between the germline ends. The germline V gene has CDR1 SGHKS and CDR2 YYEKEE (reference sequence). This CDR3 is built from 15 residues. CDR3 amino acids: CASILRGPHREPQYF. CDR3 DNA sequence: TGTGCCAGCATACTCCGGGGGCCCCACCGCGAACCCCAGTACTTC.

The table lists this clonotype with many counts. The CDR3 region has the DNA TGTGCCAGCAGTCCTTCGGGAGGGTGGACCTACGAGCAGTACTTC. This sequence encodes CASSPSGGWTYEQYF. The rearrangement joins TRBV27 to TRBJ2-7, with 8 bases fitting TRBD2. Trimming at V came to 5 bases and at J to 2 bases, leaving 8 bases not matched to a gene. Germline loops: CDR1 MNHEY, CDR2 SMNVEV (reference sequence). The CDR3 totals 15 residues.

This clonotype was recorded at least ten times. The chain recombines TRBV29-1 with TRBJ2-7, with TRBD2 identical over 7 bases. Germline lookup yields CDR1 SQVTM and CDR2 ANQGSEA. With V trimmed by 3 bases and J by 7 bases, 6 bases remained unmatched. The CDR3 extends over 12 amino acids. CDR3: CSVDGRGGEQYF. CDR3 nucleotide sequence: TGCAGCGTTGACGGTCGCGGGGGTGAGCAGTACTTC.

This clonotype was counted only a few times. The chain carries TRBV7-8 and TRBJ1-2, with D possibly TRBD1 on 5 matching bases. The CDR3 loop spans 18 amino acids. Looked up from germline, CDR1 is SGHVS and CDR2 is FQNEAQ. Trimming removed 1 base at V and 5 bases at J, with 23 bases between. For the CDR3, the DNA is TGTGCCAGCAGCTTAGTCCAGGGAGCTTCTGCTCCCCCGTATGGCTACACCTTC. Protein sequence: CASSLVQGASAPPYGYTF.

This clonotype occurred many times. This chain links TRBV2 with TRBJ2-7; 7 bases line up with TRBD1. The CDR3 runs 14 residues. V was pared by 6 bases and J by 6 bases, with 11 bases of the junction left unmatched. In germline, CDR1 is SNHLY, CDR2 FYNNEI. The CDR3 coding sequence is TGTGCCAGCAGGATGGACAGGCAGCCAACCGAGCAGTACTTC. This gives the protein CASRMDRQPTEQYF. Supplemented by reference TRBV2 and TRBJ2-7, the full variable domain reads EPEVTQTPSHQVTQMGQEVILRCVPISNHLYFYWYRQILGQKVEFLVSFYNNEISEKSEIFDDQFSVERPDGSNFTLKIRSTKLEDSAMYFCASRMDRQPTEQYFGPGTRLTVT.

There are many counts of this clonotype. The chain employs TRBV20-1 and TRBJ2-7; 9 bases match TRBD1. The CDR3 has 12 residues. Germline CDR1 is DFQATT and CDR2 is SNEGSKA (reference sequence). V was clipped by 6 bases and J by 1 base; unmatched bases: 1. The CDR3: CSAQGASYEQYF. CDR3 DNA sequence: TGCAGTGCACAGGGGGCGTCCTACGAGCAGTACTTC.

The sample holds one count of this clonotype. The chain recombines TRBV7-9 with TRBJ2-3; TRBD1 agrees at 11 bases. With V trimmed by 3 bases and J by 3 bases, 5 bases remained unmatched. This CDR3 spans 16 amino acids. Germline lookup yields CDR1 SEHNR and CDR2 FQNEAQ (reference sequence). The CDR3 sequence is CASSFPGTGGTDTQYF. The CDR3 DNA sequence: TGTGCCAGCAGCTTCCCCGGGACAGGGGGGACAGATACGCAGTATTTT.

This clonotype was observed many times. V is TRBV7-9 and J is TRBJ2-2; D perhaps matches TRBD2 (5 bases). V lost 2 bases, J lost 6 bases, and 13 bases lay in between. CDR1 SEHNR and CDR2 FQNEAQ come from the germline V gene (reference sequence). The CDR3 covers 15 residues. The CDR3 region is CASSLKDFMAGELFF. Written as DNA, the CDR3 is TGTGCCAGCAGCTTAAAGGACTTTATGGCCGGGGAGCTGTTTTTT.

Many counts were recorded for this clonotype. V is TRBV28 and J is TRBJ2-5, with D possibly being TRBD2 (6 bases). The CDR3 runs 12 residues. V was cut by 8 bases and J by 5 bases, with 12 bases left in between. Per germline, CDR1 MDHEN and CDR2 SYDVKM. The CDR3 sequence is CASGTPVETQYF. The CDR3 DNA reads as TGTGCCAGCGGGACTCCCGTGGAGACCCAGTACTTC.

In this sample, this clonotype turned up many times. In DNA form, the CDR3 reads TGCAGCGTTGACACCGGCGGGAGTGAGGGGTTCTTC. This sequence encodes CSVDTGGSEGFF. This chain joins TRBV29-1 and TRBJ2-1, with 7 bases fitting TRBD2. Losses at the gene ends were 3 bases for V and 15 bases for J; bases not matched to a gene: 11. Germline V gene sequence: CDR1 SQVTM, CDR2 ANQGSEA. This CDR3 region has 12 residues.

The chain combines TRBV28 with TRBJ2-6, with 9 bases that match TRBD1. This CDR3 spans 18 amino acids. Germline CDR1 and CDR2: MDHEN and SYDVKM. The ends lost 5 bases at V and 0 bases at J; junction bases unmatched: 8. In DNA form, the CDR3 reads TGTGCCAGCAGTCCGCCGACAGGGGGAGGCTCTGGGGCCAACGTCCTGACTTTC. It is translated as CASSPPTGGGSGANVLTF.

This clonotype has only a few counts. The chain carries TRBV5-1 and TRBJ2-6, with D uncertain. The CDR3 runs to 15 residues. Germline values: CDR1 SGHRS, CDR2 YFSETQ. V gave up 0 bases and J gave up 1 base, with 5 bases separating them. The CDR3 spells CASSLGVSGANVLTF. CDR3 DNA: TGCGCCAGCAGCTTGGGGGTATCTGGGGCCAACGTCCTGACTTTC.

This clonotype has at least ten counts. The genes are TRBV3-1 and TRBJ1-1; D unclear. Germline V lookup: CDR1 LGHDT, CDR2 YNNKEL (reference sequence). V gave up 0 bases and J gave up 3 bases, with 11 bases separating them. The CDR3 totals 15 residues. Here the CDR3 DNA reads TGTGCCAGCAGCCAAGAGACCGCAGGAGACACTGAAGCTTTCTTT. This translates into CASSQETAGDTEAFF.

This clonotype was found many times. CDR3 nucleotide sequence: TGTGCCAGCAGTTTACAACAGACAGATACGCAGTATTTT. It is translated as CASSLQQTDTQYF. The chain uses TRBV28 and TRBJ2-3, with no clear D. This CDR3 has 13 residues. Germline V CDR1 and CDR2: MDHEN, SYDVKM. Trimming stripped 2 bases from V and 3 bases from J, with 6 bases between. Combining the CDR3 with reference TRBV28 and TRBJ2-3 gives the whole variable domain DVKVTQSSRYLVKRTGEKVFLECVQDMDHENMFWYRQDPGLGLRLIYFSYDVKMKEKGDIPEGYSVSREKKERFSLILESASTNQTSMYLCASSLQQTDTQYFGPGTRLTVL.